The rows below give T cell receptor beta chains drawn from one sample of a study of beta chain features in type 1 diabetes. Measured with immunoSEQ multiplex PCR; TCRdb has only the in-frame clones, and not every one. The sample carries a few hundred thousand clones, roughly 13% recorded once. The sequenced material came from naive CD4+ T cells from blood. All receptors derive from a man aged 25 to 40 with type 1 diabetes. Both conserved end residues are part of each CDR3. D genes are given only for firm matches. The size of a clone is reported for some rows only, either as once, few or many, or as a class for expanded clones.

D gene: .
clone size: few
V gene: TRBV4-2
J gene: TRBJ2-3
CDR3 DNA: TGTGCCAGCAGCCAAGAAACTAGTCGCACAGATACGCAGTATTTT
CDR3 protein: CASSQETSRTDTQYF

D gene: TRBD2
clone size: few
V gene: TRBV7-7
J gene: TRBJ2-2
CDR3 DNA: TGTGCCAGCAGCCGCTCTCCGGGACTAGCGGGAGGGGCGAACACCGGGGAGCTGTTTTTT
CDR3 protein: CASSRSPGLAGGANTGELFF

D gene: TRBD1
clone size: .
V gene: TRBV28
J gene: TRBJ2-3
CDR3 DNA: TGTGCCAGCAGTTCTCCAGGGGGTTTATCAGATACGCAGTATTTT
CDR3 protein: CASSSPGGLSDTQYF

D gene: .
clone size: .
V gene: TRBV14
J gene: TRBJ1-1
CDR3 DNA: TGTGCCAGCAGCCAAAATCAGGACACTGAAGCTTTCTTT
CDR3 protein: CASSQNQDTEAFF

D gene: .
clone size: few
V gene: TRBV4-3
J gene: TRBJ2-3
CDR3 DNA: TGCGCCAGCAGCCAAGGACGACGGGAGAGGATAGATACGCAGTATTTT
CDR3 protein: CASSQGRRERIDTQYF

D gene: TRBD1
clone size: .
V gene: TRBV9
J gene: TRBJ2-6
CDR3 DNA: TGTGCCAGCAGCTCAGGGGGCTCTGGGGCCAACGTCCTGACTTTC
CDR3 protein: CASSSGGSGANVLTF

D gene: TRBD2
clone size: few
V gene: TRBV5-1
J gene: TRBJ2-1
CDR3 DNA: TGCGCCAGCAGCTTGGCCACTAGCGGGGGCTCCTACAATGAGCAGTTCTTC
CDR3 protein: CASSLATSGGSYNEQFF

D gene: .
clone size: .
V gene: TRBV21-1
J gene: TRBJ2-5
CDR3 DNA: TGTGCCAGCAATGCCGGGACTAGCGTCATAAAAGAGACCCAGTACTTC
CDR3 protein: CASNAGTSVIKETQYF

D gene: TRBD2
clone size: few
V gene: TRBV28
J gene: TRBJ2-7
CDR3 DNA: TGTGCCAGCACCGGGACTAGCGAATCCTACGAGCAGTACTTC
CDR3 protein: CASTGTSESYEQYF

D gene: .
clone size: few
V gene: TRBV30
J gene: TRBJ2-5
CDR3 DNA: TGTGCCTGGAGTGTCGGAGTCCAAGAGACCCAGTACTTC
CDR3 protein: CAWSVGVQETQYF

D gene: TRBD2
clone size: .
V gene: TRBV5-1
J gene: TRBJ2-1
CDR3 DNA: TGCGCCAGCAGCTTGGGGCTAGCGGGAGTGAATGAGCAGTTCTTC
CDR3 protein: CASSLGLAGVNEQFF

D gene: .
clone size: few
V gene: TRBV6-1
J gene: TRBJ2-1
CDR3 DNA: TGTGCCAGCAGTGAAGCGCGAGAGAATGAGCAGTTCTTC
CDR3 protein: CASSEARENEQFF

D gene: .
clone size: .
V gene: TRBV4-2
J gene: TRBJ2-1
CDR3 DNA: TGTGCCAGCAGCCATGGCCCTAGAGCGGGTTCCTACAATGAGCAGTTCTTC
CDR3 protein: CASSHGPRAGSYNEQFF

D gene: .
clone size: few
V gene: TRBV7-3
J gene: TRBJ1-1
CDR3 DNA: TGTGCCAGCAGCCTTCAGGGGTGGAACACTGAAGCTTTCTTT
CDR3 protein: CASSLQGWNTEAFF

D gene: .
clone size: few
V gene: TRBV6-5
J gene: TRBJ1-1
CDR3 DNA: TGTGCCAGCAGTTATTGGAGAAATACTGAAGCTTTCTTT
CDR3 protein: CASSYWRNTEAFF

D gene: TRBD1
clone size: few
V gene: TRBV28
J gene: TRBJ2-7
CDR3 DNA: TGTGCCAGCAGTGTACAGACAGGGGGGTTCTACGAGCAGTACTTC
CDR3 protein: CASSVQTGGFYEQYF

D gene: TRBD1
clone size: few
V gene: TRBV29-1
J gene: TRBJ2-5
CDR3 DNA: TGCAGCGTTGGCGGGACAGGGGAGACCCAGTACTTC
CDR3 protein: CSVGGTGETQYF

D gene: .
clone size: .
V gene: TRBV6-6
J gene: TRBJ2-7
CDR3 DNA: TGTGCCAGCAGCTCCCGGGACTCAGCCTACGAGCAGTACTTC
CDR3 protein: CASSSRDSAYEQYF

D gene: TRBD2
clone size: .
V gene: TRBV28
J gene: TRBJ2-3
CDR3 DNA: TGTGCCAGCAGTTTCTCAGCGGGAGAATCAGATACGCAGTATTTT
CDR3 protein: CASSFSAGESDTQYF

D gene: .
clone size: .
V gene: TRBV7-2
J gene: TRBJ2-6
CDR3 DNA: TGTGCCAGCAGCCGGACTGTTGCCGGGGCCAACGTCCTGACTTTC
CDR3 protein: CASSRTVAGANVLTF

D gene: TRBD1
clone size: few
V gene: TRBV18
J gene: TRBJ1-1
CDR3 DNA: TGTGCCAGCTCGGGGACAGTTGAAGCTTTCTTT
CDR3 protein: CASSGTVEAFF

D gene: TRBD1
clone size: few
V gene: TRBV30
J gene: TRBJ2-4
CDR3 DNA: TGTGCCTGGAGTGTATCACAGGGGGTTTGGAACATTCAGTACTTC
CDR3 protein: CAWSVSQGVWNIQYF

D gene: .
clone size: .
V gene: TRBV11-2
J gene: TRBJ2-7
CDR3 DNA: TGTGCCAGCAGCTTAAGGCGGGTTGCCTACGAGCAGTACTTC
CDR3 protein: CASSLRRVAYEQYF

D gene: .
clone size: .
V gene: TRBV7-2
J gene: TRBJ1-1
CDR3 DNA: TGTGCCAGCAGCAAAAATCCGGGACAATTGAACACTGAAGCTTTCTTT
CDR3 protein: CASSKNPGQLNTEAFF

D gene: TRBD2
clone size: .
V gene: TRBV7-6
J gene: TRBJ2-3
CDR3 DNA: TGTGCCAGCAGACCGACTAAGGGGACTAGCGGGAGGGCCACGGGGACAGATACGCAGTATTTT
CDR3 protein: CASRPTKGTSGRATGTDTQYF

D gene: TRBD1
clone size: few
V gene: TRBV23-1
J gene: TRBJ1-1
CDR3 DNA: TGCGCCATCGGAGGGGGCGGGAAGGAGGCTTTCTTT
CDR3 protein: CAIGGGGKEAFF

D gene: TRBD2
clone size: .
V gene: TRBV29-1
J gene: TRBJ2-7
CDR3 DNA: TGCAGCGTTGAGGGGACTAGCGGGTTGCACGAGCAGTACTTC
CDR3 protein: CSVEGTSGLHEQYF

D gene: .
clone size: .
V gene: TRBV30
J gene: TRBJ1-3
CDR3 DNA: TGTGCCCGCCAGGGGTCTTCTGGAAACACCATATATTTT
CDR3 protein: CARQGSSGNTIYF

D gene: TRBD2
clone size: few
V gene: TRBV7-9
J gene: TRBJ2-3
CDR3 DNA: TGTGCCAGCAGCTTAGAGGGCGGGAGGACAGATACGCAGTATTTT
CDR3 protein: CASSLEGGRTDTQYF

D gene: TRBD1
clone size: few
V gene: TRBV2
J gene: TRBJ2-1
CDR3 DNA: TGTGCCAGCAGCGGGACAGCCAGCTCCTACAATGAGCAGTTCTTC
CDR3 protein: CASSGTASSYNEQFF

D gene: .
clone size: .
V gene: TRBV7-3
J gene: TRBJ2-3
CDR3 DNA: TGTGCCAGCAGCTTACGTTCCAGCACAGATACGCAGTATTTT
CDR3 protein: CASSLRSSTDTQYF

D gene: TRBD1
clone size: few
V gene: TRBV5-1
J gene: TRBJ2-5
CDR3 DNA: TGCGCCAGCAGCTCGGGACAGGGAGACGGAGAGACCCAGTACTTC
CDR3 protein: CASSSGQGDGETQYF

D gene: TRBD1
clone size: .
V gene: TRBV11-1
J gene: TRBJ1-1
CDR3 DNA: TGTGCCAGCAGCTTTCCAGGGGGTAGCACTGAAGCTTTCTTT
CDR3 protein: CASSFPGGSTEAFF

D gene: TRBD2
clone size: few
V gene: TRBV6-1
J gene: TRBJ2-5
CDR3 DNA: TGTGCCAGCAGAGGTCTGATAGCGGGCCGCGAGACCCAGTACTTC
CDR3 protein: CASRGLIAGRETQYF

D gene: .
clone size: few
V gene: TRBV5-6
J gene: TRBJ2-1
CDR3 DNA: TGTGCCAGCAGCTTCCCAGAGGGATACAATGAGCAGTTCTTC
CDR3 protein: CASSFPEGYNEQFF

D gene: .
clone size: few
V gene: TRBV25-1
J gene: TRBJ2-7
CDR3 DNA: TGTGCCAGCAGTGTAAAAGAGGACAGAGGCTCCTACGAGCAGTACTTC
CDR3 protein: CASSVKEDRGSYEQYF

D gene: .
clone size: .
V gene: TRBV7-2
J gene: TRBJ2-3
CDR3 DNA: TGTGCCAGCAGCTTTAGCTGGGCGCAGTATTTT
CDR3 protein: CASSFSWAQYF